These T cell receptor beta chains were read from a single sample in a study of blood T cells in healthy people across ages. MiXCR, run by TCRdb on the 5' RACE reads, gives a single entry per CDR3 protein. The data show approximately 700,000 distinct CDR3 sequences, 32% seen once. The sequenced material came from blood. Source of these receptors: a woman aged 80 or older in good health. Each CDR3 is given with its conserved first and last residue. A D gene is named only where the DNA matches it firmly. Clone size is stated in some rows and not others, as once, few, many or a class when expanded.

>TRBJ2-5|TRBV29-1|TRBD2|many
TGCAGCGTTGAACGGCCTCGGGGGGGCTCACAAGAGACCCAGTACTTC
CSVERPRGGSQETQYF
>TRBJ2-1|TRBV11-3|-|-
TGTGCCAGCAGTTTCGACGCCCTTTCCGGGCAGTTCTTC
CASSFDALSGQFF
>TRBJ1-2|TRBV20-1|TRBD1|-
TGCAGTGCAAGGAGGGGGACAGATGGCTACACCTTC
CSARRGTDGYTF
>TRBJ2-1|TRBV29-1|-|few
TGCAGCGGGGGGTGGCAGGACAATGAGCAGTTCTTC
CSGGWQDNEQFF
>TRBJ2-7|TRBV28|-|-
TGTGCCACCCGGTTGGTAGCGGAAACCGAGCAGTACTTC
CATRLVAETEQYF
>TRBJ2-7|TRBV20-1|TRBD2|many
TGCAGTGCTAGGGGACTAGCGGGGGATGAGCAGTACTTC
CSARGLAGDEQYF
>TRBJ1-4|TRBV5-4|-|few
TGTGCCAGCAGCTTACGACAGGCAACTAATGAAAAACTGTTTTTT
CASSLRQATNEKLFF
>TRBJ1-1|TRBV6-2/TRBV6-3|-|-
TGTGCCAGCAGTCAGCCGAACACTGAAGCTTTCTTT
CASSQPNTEAFF
>TRBJ1-2|TRBV6-6|TRBD1|many
TGTGCCAGCAGCGACGGGTCTGGACAGGGCGTTAACTATGGCTACACCTTC
CASSDGSGQGVNYGYTF
>TRBJ2-1|TRBV28|TRBD2|many
TGTGCCAGCAGTTTATGGGCTAGCGGGGGAGACGAGAATGAGCAGTTCTTC
CASSLWASGGDENEQFF
>TRBJ2-1|TRBV30|TRBD1|-
TGTGCCTGGAGGAACAGGGGGTTCGATGAGCAGTTCTTC
CAWRNRGFDEQFF
>TRBJ2-3|TRBV7-2|TRBD1|-
TGTGCCAGCAGCTTAGGCACGGGACAGGGGATTGGAGATACGCAGTATTTT
CASSLGTGQGIGDTQYF
>TRBJ2-5|TRBV20-1|TRBD2|-
TGCAGAGTAGAAGGGACTAGCGGGAGAGGAGGGGAAGAGACCCAGTACTTC
CRVEGTSGRGGEETQYF
>TRBJ2-1|TRBV30|-|many
TGTGCCTGGGGGGACCTCGATGAGCAGTTCTTC
CAWGDLDEQFF
>TRBJ2-6|TRBV11-3|TRBD1|few
TGTGCCAGCAGCCCAGGGACAGTTAGCTCTGGGACCAACGTCCTGACTTTC
CASSPGTVSSGTNVLTF
>TRBJ2-5|TRBV2|TRBD1|many
TGTGCCAGCAGTTCTCCGGGACAGCAAGAGACCCAGTACTTC
CASSSPGQQETQYF
>TRBJ2-7|TRBV7-9|-|many
TGTGCCAGCAGCTTCACGGCAGCCTACGAGCAGTACTTC
CASSFTAAYEQYF
>TRBJ2-7|TRBV30|-|-
TGTGCCTGGGGACGCCAGGGAAGGGTAGGCGAGCAGTACTTC
CAWGRQGRVGEQYF
>TRBJ2-3|TRBV6-5|-|-
TGCGCCAGCAGTCGCGGCTATAACACAGATACGCAGTATTTT
CASSRGYNTDTQYF
>TRBJ2-7|TRBV4-3|-|-
TGCGCCAGCAGCCAAGGAGGGGATTCCACCTACGAGCAGTACTTC
CASSQGGDSTYEQYF
>TRBJ2-2|TRBV10-3|-|-
TGTGCCATCAGTGAGTCGAGTGGGTACACCGGGGAGCTGTTTTTT
CAISESSGYTGELFF
>TRBJ2-4|TRBV6-6|TRBD1|many
TGTGCCAGCAGAGCCGGACAGGGAGTGAGCAAAAACATTCAGTACTTC
CASRAGQGVSKNIQYF
>TRBJ2-2|TRBV20-1|-|-
TGCAGTGCTAGGGGCAGGGGGAACACCGGGGAGCTGTTTTTT
CSARGRGNTGELFF
>TRBJ2-2|TRBV13|-|many
TGTGCCAGCAGCCCAGACAGGACGAACACCGGGGAGCTGTTTTTT
CASSPDRTNTGELFF
>TRBJ1-2|TRBV15|-|-
TGTGCCACCAGCAGGGGAGGGTCCGCCACCTTC
CATSRGGSATF
>TRBJ2-5|TRBV20-1|-|few
TGCAGTGCAGGGGGACGCGGACTTGAGCAGTACTTC
CSAGGRGLEQYF
>TRBJ2-2|TRBV7-3|-|-
TGTGCCAGCAGCGCACCGGGGGAAAGGACCGGGGAGCTGTTTTTT
CASSAPGERTGELFF
>TRBJ1-1|TRBV15|-|many
TGTGCCACCAGCAAGAGGGAGCAAGCTTTCTTT
CATSKREQAFF
>TRBJ2-7|TRBV7-2|TRBD1|many
TGTGCCAGCAGCTTAGACATGGGGGGACAGGGTCGGTACGAGCAGTACTTC
CASSLDMGGQGRYEQYF
>TRBJ1-4|TRBV3-1|-|many
TGTGCCAGCAGCCAAGGATCAGAGAGGTCTGAAAAACTGTTTTTT
CASSQGSERSEKLFF
>TRBJ1-5|TRBV2|-|many
TGTGCCAGCAGTGAAGCGAGAGGGGGACCTAGCAATCAGCCCCAGCATTTT
CASSEARGGPSNQPQHF
>TRBJ2-3|TRBV7-9|TRBD2|-
TGTGCCAGCAGCTCTAACACCGGGACTAGCGGGGGAAACACAGATACGCAGTATTTT
CASSSNTGTSGGNTDTQYF
>TRBJ2-7|TRBV20-1|-|many
TGCAGTGCTAGATACGGACAGCCGTTCACCTACGAGCAGTACTTC
CSARYGQPFTYEQYF
>TRBJ1-2|TRBV27|-|-
TGTGCCAGCGGCCAGACAGGAGGAGGCTACACCTTC
CASGQTGGGYTF
>TRBJ2-5|TRBV5-6|-|-
TGTGCCAGCAGCGGTGGGGGTCCTACCCGACCGTACTTC
CASSGGGPTRPYF
>TRBJ2-6|TRBV9|TRBD1|-
TGTGCCAGCAGTGATGGGACAGGGGACCCTGGGGCCAACGTCCTGACTTTC
CASSDGTGDPGANVLTF
>TRBJ1-6|TRBV19|-|few
TGTGCCAGTAGTATATCCGGGATCAATTCACCCCTCCACTTT
CASSISGINSPLHF
>TRBJ2-7|TRBV7-9|TRBD1|many
TGTGCCAGCAGCTTAGCGGCGGGACAGGGAACCTACGAGCAGTACTTC
CASSLAAGQGTYEQYF
>TRBJ2-7|TRBV3-1|TRBD1|many
TGTGCCAGCAGCCAGAAGGGACAGGGCGGCGAGCAGTACTTC
CASSQKGQGGEQYF
>TRBJ2-1|TRBV20-1|TRBD1|few
TGCAGTGCTAGAGATCAGCGAACTACAGGGGGTCAGGACAATGAGCAGTTCTTC
CSARDQRTTGGQDNEQFF
>TRBJ2-5|TRBV5-1|-|many
TGCGCCAGCAGCCCGACGGGATTAGCGCAAGAGACCCAGTACTTC
CASSPTGLAQETQYF